This entry lists 26 T cell receptor beta chains sequenced from one sample in a study of shared clonotypes between healthy human individuals. Only in-frame clones appear in the TCRdb table, and some are missing; sequencing was by immunoSEQ multiplex PCR. The data hold 2 million or so clones, with roughly 94% observed a single time. Source material: naive CD4+ T cells sorted from blood. Subset described: CD45RA+ positively selected. These receptors were taken from a man aged 18 to 35 in good health.

J is TRBJ1-2 and V is TRBV6-6, with D possibly matching TRBD1 (6 bases). Germline values: CDR1 MNHNY, CDR2 SVGAGI (reference sequence). This CDR3 contains 13 residues. Trimming pared 5 bases from V and 4 bases from J, leaving 11 bases between. CDR3 in amino acids: CASSLDSSYGYTF. The CDR3 DNA reads TGTGCCAGCAGTCTGGACAGCTCCTATGGCTACACCTTC.

The rearrangement links TRBV10-3 to TRBJ2-3; 10 nucleotides align to TRBD2. Losses at the gene ends were 3 bases for V and 5 bases for J; bases not matched to a gene: 5. There are 15 residues in the CDR3. Germline CDR1 reads ENHRY; CDR2 reads SYGVKD. The CDR3 sequence is CAISELAGIRDTQYF. The CDR3 nucleotides are TGTGCCATCAGTGAACTAGCGGGAATACGAGATACGCAGTATTTT.

V is TRBV28 and J is TRBJ1-2, with D maybe TRBD1 (5 bases). Trimming left V 5 bases short and J 9 bases short, with 22 bases between. Germline lookup yields CDR1 MDHEN and CDR2 SYDVKM. The CDR3 consists of 15 residues. Here the CDR3 DNA reads TGTGCCAGCAGTCCGGACACGGGTGGAGGTTCGAGCTACACCTTC. Encoded protein: CASSPDTGGGSSYTF.

The V call is TRBV4-1, the J call TRBJ2-2, with D tentatively TRBD1 (6 bases). V was trimmed by 2 bases and J by 3 bases, leaving 13 bases between them. Germline CDR1 MGHRA, CDR2 YSYEKL. The CDR3 contains 16 residues. The DNA for the CDR3 is TGCGCCAGCAGCCAAAAAGGGGGTTCGTACACCGGGGAGCTGTTTTTT. Its translation is CASSQKGGSYTGELFF.

The genes are TRBV4-3 and TRBJ1-6, with D possibly matching TRBD1 (5 bases). Germline V gene data show CDR1 as LGHNA and CDR2 as YSLEER. This CDR3 region has 16 residues. V lost 3 bases, J lost 6 bases, and 15 bases lay in between. The CDR3: CASSQRVAGTNSPLHF. The CDR3 nucleotides are TGCGCCAGCAGCCAGAGAGTCGCAGGGACTAATTCACCCCTCCACTTT.

This rearrangement joins TRBV6-4 to TRBJ2-1; a weak D match, TRBD2 (6 bases). Trimming pared 5 bases from V and 8 bases from J, leaving 10 bases between. The CDR3 runs 12 residues. Germline lookup yields CDR1 MRHNA and CDR2 SNTAGT. CDR3 amino acids: CASSLAWDEQFF. In nucleotides, the CDR3 is TGTGCCAGCAGTCTAGCGTGGGATGAGCAGTTCTTC.

This sequence joins TRBV14 and TRBJ2-3; 10 positions agree with TRBD2. Germline V gene sequence: CDR1 SGHDN, CDR2 FVKESK. This CDR3 contains 17 residues. V shed 0 bases and J 5 bases; nucleotides not matched to a gene: 8. The CDR3 region is CASSQETSGRVGDTQYF. The DNA of the CDR3 is TGTGCCAGCAGCCAAGAGACAAGCGGGAGGGTTGGAGATACGCAGTATTTT.

The V and J genes are TRBV11-3 and TRBJ2-2, with 8 positions matching TRBD2. The CDR3 is 17 residues long. CDR1 and CDR2 from the germline V gene are SGHNT and YENEEA. The trim removed 5 bases at V and 5 bases at J, leaving 13 bases unmatched. CDR3 loop: CASSPSGSGGETGELFF. The CDR3 region has the DNA TGTGCCAGCAGCCCGAGTGGAAGCGGGGGTGAAACCGGGGAGCTGTTTTTT.

This clone was seen once. The chain couples TRBV28 to TRBJ1-2; 7 bases align to TRBD1. J was trimmed by 7 bases and V by 5 bases; bases with no gene match: 10. This CDR3 has 14 amino acids. Germline-derived CDR1 and CDR2 are MDHEN and SYDVKM. CDR3: CASSDGTARVGYTF. Written as DNA, the CDR3 is TGTGCCAGCAGTGACGGGACAGCTAGGGTTGGCTACACCTTC.

CDR3 nucleotide sequence: TGTGCCAGCAGCTTACCGGGACAGGGGGTGACCTACGAGCAGTACTTC. This sequence encodes CASSLPGQGVTYEQYF. The chain is built from TRBV5-6 and TRBJ2-7; 11 bases are a match to TRBD1. The CDR3 is made up of 16 amino acids. Germline values: CDR1 SGHDT, CDR2 YYEEEE. After removal of 2 bases from V and 2 bases from J, the junction contained 6 bases not matched to a gene.

In DNA form, the CDR3 reads TGTGCCAGCACGAGCAGGGCGTCGGGTGAGCAGTACTTC. It is translated as CASTSRASGEQYF. The chain joins TRBV2 to TRBJ2-7; tentatively, D is TRBD1 (5 bases). CDR3 length equals 13 residues. V lost 7 bases to trimming and J lost 7 bases, with 17 bases between them. Germline V gene lookup returns CDR1 SNHLY and CDR2 FYNNEI. The full variable domain, in which reference TRBV2 and TRBJ2-7 provide the parts outside the CDR3, is EPEVTQTPSHQVTQMGQEVILRCVPISNHLYFYWYRQILGQKVEFLVSFYNNEISEKSEIFDDQFSVERPDGSNFTLKIRSTKLEDSAMYFCASTSRASGEQYFGPGTRLTVT.

In this sample, this clone turned up once. J is TRBJ2-5 and V is TRBV29-1, with 13 bases identical to TRBD2. This CDR3 spans 14 amino acids. Germline values: CDR1 SQVTM, CDR2 ANQGSEA. Trimming at V came to 7 bases and at J to 4 bases, leaving 6 bases not matched to a gene. DNA for the CDR3: TGCAGCGCCGCCCGGACTAGCGGGGGAGAGACCCAGTACTTC. Translating gives CSAARTSGGETQYF.

The genes are TRBV2 and TRBJ1-1; TRBD1 matches at 8 bases. The trim removed 4 bases at V and 4 bases at J, leaving 5 bases unmatched. CDR1 and CDR2 (germline): SNHLY, FYNNEI. The CDR3 has 14 amino acids. CDR3 nucleotide sequence: TGTGCCAGCAGTGGACAGGGGCTCGGCACTGAAGCTTTCTTT. Translated: CASSGQGLGTEAFF.

The rearrangement joins TRBV28 to TRBJ1-6; D is possibly TRBD1 (6 bases). Trimming took off 7 bases at V and 3 bases at J, with 13 bases between the two ends. This CDR3 is 15 amino acids long. CDR1 and CDR2 from the germline V gene are MDHEN and SYDVKM. For the CDR3, the DNA is TGTGCCAGCACCTCAGAGGGACACTATAATTCACCCCTCCACTTT. It codes for CASTSEGHYNSPLHF.

The chain joins TRBV5-1 to TRBJ2-5; the D is unclear. Between the trimmed V and J ends, which lost 4 bases and 5 bases, there was a span of 9 bases. The CDR3 covers 12 residues. Germline-derived CDR1 and CDR2 are SGHRS and YFSETQ. CDR3 bases: TGCGCCAGCAGCGTGCTAGGGGAGACCCAGTACTTC. As protein: CASSVLGETQYF.

The rearrangement uses TRBV9 and TRBJ1-4; 7 nucleotides agree with TRBD1. The CDR3 sequence is 17 residues long. Germline V gene sequence: CDR1 SGDLS, CDR2 YYNGEE. The trim removed 3 bases at V and 4 bases at J, leaving 12 bases unmatched. CDR3 amino acids: CASSAVTGTVYNEKLFF. The CDR3 nucleotides are TGTGCCAGCAGCGCAGTGACCGGGACAGTCTATAATGAAAAACTGTTTTTT.

The chain joins TRBV5-6 to TRBJ1-3, with 8 bases aligning to TRBD1. The CDR3 spans 16 residues. Losses at the gene ends were 2 bases for V and 0 bases for J; bases not matched to a gene: 4. The germline CDR1 and CDR2 sequences are SGHDT and YYEEEE. In DNA, the CDR3 is TGTGCCAGCAGCTTTTTGGGACAGGTCTCTGGAAACACCATATATTTT. Amino acids: CASSFLGQVSGNTIYF.

The V and J genes are TRBV4-3 and TRBJ2-2; D is perhaps TRBD2 (5 bases). Germline V gene sequence: CDR1 LGHNA, CDR2 YSLEER. The V and J ends lost 0 bases and 8 bases respectively, with 13 bases between them. This CDR3 region has 15 residues. The CDR3 DNA is TGCGCCAGCAGCCAAGATCTTGCCGGGAAAGGGGAGCTGTTTTTT. Translated, it gives CASSQDLAGKGELFF.

To note about this clone: This sample also contains other DNA sequences that code for the same CDR3. The chain carries TRBV7-9 and TRBJ2-3; 7 nucleotides match TRBD1. Trimming removed 4 bases from V and 2 bases from J; junction bases left unmatched: 6. Germline CDR1 reads SEHNR; CDR2 reads FQNEAQ (reference sequence). The CDR3 is made up of 15 amino acids. CDR3 amino acids: CASSSRTGSTDTQYF. Written as DNA, the CDR3 is TGTGCCAGCAGCTCCAGGACAGGCTCCACAGATACGCAGTATTTT.

As to this clone: A much larger clone lies a single base off, so this may be a read error. The chain joins TRBV4-1 to TRBJ1-3; no firm D call. The CDR3 is 17 residues long. CDR1 MGHRA and CDR2 YSYEKL come from the germline V gene. Trimming stripped 5 bases from V and 0 bases from J, with 17 bases between. CDR3: CASSSAKDPSSGNTIYF. DNA of the CDR3: TGCGCCAGCAGCTCCGCGAAGGACCCGAGCTCTGGAAACACCATATATTTT.

This chain joins TRBV10-3 and TRBJ2-3; 10 bases fit TRBD1. The V gene's germline CDR1 is ENHRY and CDR2 SYGVKD. The ends lost 3 bases at V and 1 base at J; junction bases unmatched: 1. This CDR3 has 15 amino acids. CDR3 loop: CAISEGTGGTDTQYF. In DNA form, the CDR3 reads TGTGCCATCAGTGAAGGGACAGGGGGCACAGATACGCAGTATTTT.

The chain recombines TRBV7-2 with TRBJ2-7, with 8 bases that match TRBD2. The trim removed 1 base at V and 2 bases at J, leaving 4 bases unmatched. This CDR3 is 15 amino acids long. CDR1 is SGHTA, CDR2 FQGNSA, per germline. The CDR3 nucleotides read TGTGCCAGCAGCTTAGGGTTCGGGGGGGCCTACGAGCAGTACTTC. It specifies CASSLGFGGAYEQYF.

This clone was counted ten times or more. CDR3 in amino acids: CASSSGPPYGYTF. The CDR3 nucleotides read TGTGCCAGCAGTTCCGGACCGCCATATGGCTACACCTTC. This rearrangement joins TRBV28 to TRBJ1-2; D gene uncertain. The CDR3 extends over 13 amino acids. Per germline, CDR1 MDHEN and CDR2 SYDVKM. Trimming took off 4 bases at V and 5 bases at J, with 11 bases between the two ends.

J is TRBJ2-7 and V is TRBV15; TRBD1 matches 9 bases. Germline CDR1 LNHNV, CDR2 YYDKDF (reference sequence). The CDR3 loop spans 15 amino acids. V lost 8 bases, J lost 2 bases, and 10 bases stayed unmatched. CDR3 amino acids: CATQPDRGATYEQYF. Here the CDR3 DNA reads TGTGCCACCCAGCCGGACAGGGGAGCGACCTACGAGCAGTACTTC. Together with reference TRBV15 and TRBJ2-7, the CDR3 gives the full variable domain: DAMVIQNPRYQVTQFGKPVTLSCSQTLNHNVMYWYQQKSSQAPKLLFHYYDKDFNNEADTPDNFQSRRPNTSFCFLDIRSPGLGDTAMYLCATQPDRGATYEQYFGPGTRLTVT.

The chain links TRBV18 to TRBJ2-1; 7 bases map to TRBD1. V was pared by 8 bases and J by 5 bases, with 9 bases of the junction left unmatched. The CDR3 spans 14 residues. Germline-derived CDR1 and CDR2 are KGHSH and LQKENI. The CDR3 DNA is TGTGCCAGCACGCAGAGAGACAGGGACAATGAGCAGTTCTTC. Translation: CASTQRDRDNEQFF.

As for this clone: The identical CDR3 is also encoded by other nucleotide sequences in the sample. CDR3 loop: CASSLRQGGTEAFF. CDR3 DNA sequence: TGCGCCAGCAGCTTGCGACAGGGGGGGACTGAAGCTTTCTTT. The chain carries TRBV5-1 and TRBJ1-1; 9 nucleotides line up with TRBD1. V lost 1 base, J lost 5 bases, and 3 bases stayed unmatched. Germline assignment: CDR1 SGHRS and CDR2 YFSETQ. This CDR3 has 14 residues.